This entry lists 16 T cell receptor beta chains sequenced from one sample in a study of shared clonotypes between healthy human individuals. Only in-frame clones appear in the TCRdb table, and some are missing; sequencing was by immunoSEQ multiplex PCR. The table includes about 520,000 clones, approximately 94% detected once. Sequenced input: naive CD4+ T cells sorted from blood. This sample's subset: CD45RA+ positively selected. These receptors were collected from a woman in her 30s in good health.

The chain links TRBV6-6 to TRBJ1-1; D not certain. Germline V gene lookup returns CDR1 MNHNY and CDR2 SVGAGI (reference sequence). The CDR3 extends over 14 amino acids. V lost 2 bases to trimming and J lost 1 base, with 8 bases between them. The CDR3 protein is CASSYKSQNTEAFF. CDR3 sequence (DNA): TGTGCCAGCAGTTACAAAAGCCAGAACACTGAAGCTTTCTTT.

The chain couples TRBV5-1 to TRBJ2-3; 14 nucleotides align to TRBD2. V lost 4 bases and J lost 6; bases outside the gene matches: 7. Germline V gene lookup returns CDR1 SGHRS and CDR2 YFSETQ. This CDR3 contains 16 residues. In DNA form, the CDR3 reads TGCGCCAGCAGCCGAGGGACTAGCGGGAGCGGTGATACGCAGTATTTT. Its protein product is CASSRGTSGSGDTQYF. Based on the CDR3 plus reference TRBV5-1 and TRBJ2-3, the full variable domain is KAGVTQTPRYLIKTRGQQVTLSCSPISGHRSVSWYQQTPGQGLQFLFEYFSETQRNKGNFPGRFSGRQFSNSRSEMNVSTLELGDSALYLCASSRGTSGSGDTQYFGPGTRLTVL.

This clone appeared a few times. The V gene is TRBV11-2, the J gene TRBJ1-2; no clear D. The CDR3 covers 14 residues. V gave up 1 base and J gave up 4 bases, with 10 bases separating them. Looked up from germline, CDR1 is SGHAT and CDR2 is FQNNGV. CDR3 coding DNA: TGTGCCAGCAGCTTAGTCCCGGAGTTCTATGGCTACACCTTC. Translating it yields CASSLVPEFYGYTF. Together with reference TRBV11-2 and TRBJ1-2, the CDR3 gives the full variable domain: EAGVAQSPRYKIIEKRQSVAFWCNPISGHATLYWYQQILGQGPKLLIQFQNNGVVDDSQLPKDRFSAERLKGVDSTLKIQPAKLEDSAVYLCASSLVPEFYGYTFGSGTRLTVV.

The rearrangement joins TRBV10-1 to TRBJ2-3; D is ambiguous. The V end lost 3 bases, the J end lost 3 bases, and 4 bases lay between the germline ends. Germline V gene sequence: CDR1 WNHNN, CDR2 SYGVQD (reference sequence). This CDR3 region has 12 residues. The CDR3 sequence: CASSDGTDTQYF. The CDR3 DNA sequence: TGCGCCAGCAGTGATGGGACAGATACGCAGTATTTT.

The rearrangement joins TRBV2 to TRBJ2-5; TRBD1 agrees at 8 bases. Germline CDR1 reads SNHLY; CDR2 reads FYNNEI. Trimming at V came to 6 bases and at J to 0 bases, leaving 6 bases not matched to a gene. CDR3 length equals 15 residues. In DNA form, the CDR3 reads TGTGCCAGCAGAGAGACAGGGGCGGACCAAGAGACCCAGTACTTC. Amino acids: CASRETGADQETQYF.

The chain has TRBV7-9 and TRBJ2-1; TRBD2 matches at 8 bases. Unmatched junction bases numbered 10, after V lost 5 bases and J lost 4 bases. CDR1 SEHNR and CDR2 FQNEAQ come from the germline V gene (reference sequence). This CDR3 has 16 residues. The CDR3 bases are TGTGCCAGCAGCACCCCGAGGACTAGCAGATACAATGAGCAGTTCTTC. Its translation: CASSTPRTSRYNEQFF.

V usage is TRBV2 and J usage is TRBJ2-1, with 14 bases fitting TRBD2. This CDR3 contains 15 residues. Germline lookup yields CDR1 SNHLY and CDR2 FYNNEI. With V trimmed by 5 bases and J by 4 bases, 1 base remained unmatched. The CDR3 coding sequence is TGTGCCAGCAGTAGACTAGCGGGAGGGTACAATGAGCAGTTCTTC. Translating it yields CASSRLAGGYNEQFF. Full variable domain (outside the CDR3, taken from reference TRBV2 and TRBJ2-1): EPEVTQTPSHQVTQMGQEVILRCVPISNHLYFYWYRQILGQKVEFLVSFYNNEISEKSEIFDDQFSVERPDGSNFTLKIRSTKLEDSAMYFCASSRLAGGYNEQFFGPGTRLTVL.

The rearrangement joins TRBV7-8 to TRBJ2-3; D could derive from TRBD1 or TRBD2 (6 bases each). The CDR3 is 16 residues long. With 1 base removed from V and 6 bases from J, the gap between germline ends came to 17 bases. Germline V gene lookup returns CDR1 SGHVS and CDR2 FQNEAQ. The CDR3 is CASSLVGGSLDDTQYF. As DNA, the CDR3 is TGTGCCAGCAGCTTAGTAGGGGGGAGCCTCGACGATACGCAGTATTTT.

The genes are TRBV10-3 and TRBJ2-1; TRBD2 aligns across 7 bases. J gave up 4 bases and V 6 bases, and 6 bases lay outside the gene matches. There are 14 residues in the CDR3. Per the germline V gene, CDR1 is ENHRY and CDR2 is SYGVKD. CDR3 nucleotides: TGTGCCATCAGCTTCACTAGCGAATACAATGAGCAGTTCTTC. Protein sequence: CAISFTSEYNEQFF.

V and J are TRBV7-2 and TRBJ2-7; 8 bases map to TRBD1. This CDR3 contains 15 residues. CDR1 and CDR2 from the germline V gene are SGHTA and FQGNSA. The junction had 8 bases not matched to a gene; V was cut back by 2 bases and J by 5 bases. The CDR3 region is CASSLSGQGVDEQYF. CDR3 DNA sequence: TGTGCCAGCAGCTTAAGCGGACAGGGCGTCGACGAGCAGTACTTC.

The CDR3 region has the DNA TGTGCCAGCAGCTACTCGACCATACCTTTTGGCTACACCTTC. Amino acid sequence: CASSYSTIPFGYTF. The chain is built from TRBV11-2 and TRBJ1-2; D is undetermined. The CDR3 runs to 14 residues. Germline CDR1 reads SGHAT; CDR2 reads FQNNGV. Trimming shortened V by 4 bases and J by 7 bases, and 16 bases separated the two germline ends. The whole variable domain, filled in from reference TRBV11-2 and TRBJ1-2, reads EAGVAQSPRYKIIEKRQSVAFWCNPISGHATLYWYQQILGQGPKLLIQFQNNGVVDDSQLPKDRFSAERLKGVDSTLKIQPAKLEDSAVYLCASSYSTIPFGYTFGSGTRLTVV.

V gene TRBV29-1 combines with J gene TRBJ2-3, with D possibly TRBD1 on 5 matching bases. Germline lookup yields CDR1 SQVTM and CDR2 ANQGSEA. The CDR3 is made up of 16 amino acids. Trimming removed 0 bases from V and 0 bases from J, with 13 bases in between. The CDR3 DNA reads as TGCAGCGTTGAAGATCCCAGGGCGGTTAGCACAGATACGCAGTATTTT. The encoded protein is CSVEDPRAVSTDTQYF.

The chain joins TRBV9 to TRBJ2-6; D unclear. The CDR3 has 16 residues. Trimming pared 1 base from V and 0 bases from J, leaving 8 bases between. Germline V gene data show CDR1 as SGDLS and CDR2 as YYNGEE. CDR3 in amino acids: CASSVLGNSGANVLTF. CDR3 sequence (DNA): TGTGCCAGCAGCGTACTGGGGAACTCTGGGGCCAACGTCCTGACTTTC. Using reference TRBV9 and TRBJ2-6 for the parts outside the CDR3, the full variable domain is DSGVTQTPKHLITATGQRVTLRCSPRSGDLSVYWYQQSLDQGLQFLIQYYNGEERAKGNILERFSAQQFPDLHSELNLSSLELGDSALYFCASSVLGNSGANVLTFGAGSRLTVL.

The chain couples TRBV4-1 to TRBJ2-2; unclear D gene. Deletions cut 2 bases from V and 1 base from J, with 11 bases between. CDR1 is MGHRA and CDR2 is YSYEKL in the germline V gene. The CDR3 extends over 16 amino acids. The CDR3 here is CASSQYAGKNTGELFF. DNA for the CDR3: TGCGCCAGCAGCCAATATGCTGGGAAGAACACCGGGGAGCTGTTTTTT.

This sequence joins TRBV2 and TRBJ2-3; TRBD2 might be the D (5 bases). This CDR3 has 15 residues. The ends were cut back, 5 bases at V and 1 base at J, with 13 bases in the middle. Germline V gene data show CDR1 as SNHLY and CDR2 as FYNNEI. The CDR3 DNA is TGTGCCAGCAGTATTGGACTTGCCGGCACAGATACGCAGTATTTT. This translates into CASSIGLAGTDTQYF.

In its sample, this clone was seen once. The chain combines TRBV4-2 with TRBJ1-2; maybe TRBD1 (5 bases). This CDR3 spans 13 amino acids. V lost 3 bases and J 4 bases, leaving 9 bases between the germline ends. Per the germline V gene, CDR1 is LGHNA and CDR2 is YNFKEQ. This CDR3 is CASSHGTIYGYTF. The CDR3 nucleotides read TGTGCCAGCAGCCATGGGACGATCTATGGCTACACCTTC.